This T cell receptor (beta chain) was retrieved from a study of blood T cell repertoires in COVID-19 (dated by TCRdb to about 2020). Regarding the study in general: Samples from collaborators originated in the United States, Italy and Spain and spanned both the acute and convalescent phases of COVID-19. The prospective study material was composed of cDNA or gDNA derived from T cells, B-cell-depleted T cells, or PBMCs. The dataset comprised deeply sampled blood TCRbeta repertoires from subjects exposed to, actively infected with, or recovered from COVID-19. A freely available public database, intended as a resource for researchers studying the immune response to SARS-CoV-2, is where the repertoires were released. Samples came from the ongoing ImmuneRACE study (first 160 participants) plus 1,254 subjects from 6 global collaborators. Sample metadata almost always included a de-identified subject ID, COVID-19 status, age in years and sex. Where HLA class I and class II types were available, the types were taken from metadata supplied by the sample provider, not from assay-based typing. Results and caveats for the whole study, not just this receptor: Clinical and demographic metadata were provided uncurated, with the amount varying by source and participant.

About this clone: The antigen it recognizes is unknown. No clone much larger than this one lies a single base away; base qualities are absent.

The immunoSEQ Assay, a bias-controlled multiplex PCR, was used to amplify TCRbeta CDR3 regions from genomic DNA. As for the authors' bioinformatics: The number of nucleated cells in each sample was estimated from the amplification of reference gene primers within the assay. To quantify the absolute abundance of each unique TCRbeta CDR3 rearrangement, sequence reads were collapsed and filtered. For each sample, productive Simpson clonality was calculated by taking the square root of Simpson's diversity index across productive rearrangements. In its TCRdb copy, this immuneACCESS table keeps in-frame sequences only and misses some clones. Where compared with another copy, unresolved V genes explain less than half of these, and the others have no known cause. That table furnishes V, J and clone size, whereas the DNA furnished D and trimming. Here the sample has around 210,000 clones; roughly 80% occur a single time. Approximately 8% of the sample is in the top ten clones.

One collaborating source in Seattle enrolled patients while the patients were actively infected and followed the patients over time throughout the course of disease. The collaborating institutions used their own protocols to collect whole blood in K2EDTA tubes. Collaborator samples were shipped for TCRbeta analysis as frozen whole blood, isolated PBMCs, or DNA extracted from either sample type. V and J lose 2 bases and 8 bases, and a span of 18 bases separates them. As encoded in the germline V gene, CDR1 is MNHEY while CDR2 is SVGAGI. Spanning cysteine to phenylalanine, the CDR3 consists of 15 amino acids. Solely the CDR3 DNA is kept, with 45 bases framed from the first base.

Sample: peripheral blood. The clonotype originates from a woman at least 80 years old with COVID-19, enrolled during active disease. The V gene is TRBV6-5 and the J gene is TRBJ1-2; the D gene lacks a confident call. Here is the DNA: TGTGCCAGCAGTTACGCAGACCGCCGGGGAGAGGGCTACACCTTC. It translates as CASSYADRRGEGYTF.